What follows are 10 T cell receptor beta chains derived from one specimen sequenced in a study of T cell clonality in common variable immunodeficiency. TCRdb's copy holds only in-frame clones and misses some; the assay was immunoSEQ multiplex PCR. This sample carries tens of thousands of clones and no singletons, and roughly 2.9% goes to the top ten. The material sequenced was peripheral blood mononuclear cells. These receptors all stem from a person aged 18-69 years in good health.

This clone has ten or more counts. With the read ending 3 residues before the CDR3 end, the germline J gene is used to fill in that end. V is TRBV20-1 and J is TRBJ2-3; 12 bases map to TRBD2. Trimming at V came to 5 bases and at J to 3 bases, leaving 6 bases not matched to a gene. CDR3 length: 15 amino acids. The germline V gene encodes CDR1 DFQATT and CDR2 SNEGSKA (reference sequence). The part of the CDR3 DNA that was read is TGCAGTGCTGGTCGACTAGCGGGAGTGACAGATACG. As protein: CSAGRLAGVTDT. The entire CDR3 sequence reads CSAGRLAGVTDTQYF.

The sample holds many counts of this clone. The CDR3 spells CASRAGMNTEAFF. The sequenced CDR3 bases are TGTGCCAGCAGAGCAGGCATGAACACTGAA. The rearrangement joins TRBV2 to TRBJ1-1; D is unresolved. The read terminates 3 residues ahead of where the CDR3 ends, so the germline J gene completes it. The germline gives CDR1 SNHLY, CDR2 FYNNEI. The CDR3 is made up of 13 amino acids. V gave up 6 bases and J gave up 0 bases, with 8 bases separating them. Full variable domain (remainder filled in from reference TRBV2 and TRBJ1-1): EPEVTQTPSHQVTQMGQEVILRCVPISNHLYFYWYRQILGQKVEFLVSFYNNEISEKSEIFDDQFSVERPDGSNFTLKIRSTKLEDSAMYFCASRAGMNTEAFFGQGTRLTVV.

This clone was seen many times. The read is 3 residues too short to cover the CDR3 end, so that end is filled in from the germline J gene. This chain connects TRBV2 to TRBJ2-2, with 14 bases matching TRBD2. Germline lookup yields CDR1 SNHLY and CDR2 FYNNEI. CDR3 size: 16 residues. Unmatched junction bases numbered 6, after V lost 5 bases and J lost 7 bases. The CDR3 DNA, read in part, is TGTGCCAGCAGTCCTCGACTAGCGGGAGGGTACGGGGAG. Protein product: CASSPRLAGGYGE. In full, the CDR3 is CASSPRLAGGYGELFF.

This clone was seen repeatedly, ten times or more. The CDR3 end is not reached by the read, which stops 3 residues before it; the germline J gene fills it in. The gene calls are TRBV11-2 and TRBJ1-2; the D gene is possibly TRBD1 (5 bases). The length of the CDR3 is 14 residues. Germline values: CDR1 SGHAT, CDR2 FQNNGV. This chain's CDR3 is CASSLAQGRGGYTF. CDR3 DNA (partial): TGTGCCAGCAGCTTAGCTCAGGGAAGGGGCGGC.

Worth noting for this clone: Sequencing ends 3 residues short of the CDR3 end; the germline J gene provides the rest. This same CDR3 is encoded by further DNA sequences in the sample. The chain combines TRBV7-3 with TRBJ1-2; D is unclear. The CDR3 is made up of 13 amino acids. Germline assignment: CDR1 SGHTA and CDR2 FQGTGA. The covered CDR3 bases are TGTGCCAGCAGCTTAACGTACACAGATACC. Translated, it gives CASSLTYTDT. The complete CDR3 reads CASSLTYTDTYTF.

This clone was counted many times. Partial CDR3 DNA: TGTGCCAGCGGTAGCGCGACCTACAATGAG. Its translation: CASGSATYNE. The whole CDR3 sequence is CASGSATYNEQFF. V usage is TRBV2 and J usage is TRBJ2-1; maybe TRBD2 (5 bases). The read halts 3 residues ahead of the CDR3 end, with the missing end drawn from the germline J gene. CDR3 length: 13 amino acids. V was cut by 8 bases and J by 2 bases, with 10 bases left in between. From germline, CDR1 is SNHLY and CDR2 FYNNEI. Full variable domain (remainder filled in from reference TRBV2 and TRBJ2-1): EPEVTQTPSHQVTQMGQEVILRCVPISNHLYFYWYRQILGQKVEFLVSFYNNEISEKSEIFDDQFSVERPDGSNFTLKIRSTKLEDSAMYFCASGSATYNEQFFGPGTRLTVL.

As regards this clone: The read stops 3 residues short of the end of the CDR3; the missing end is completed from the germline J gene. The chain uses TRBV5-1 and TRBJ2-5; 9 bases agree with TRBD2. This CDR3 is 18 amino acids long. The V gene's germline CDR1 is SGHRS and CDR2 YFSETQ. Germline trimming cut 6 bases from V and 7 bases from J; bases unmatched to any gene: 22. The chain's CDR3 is CASTPRSASGARGGTQYF. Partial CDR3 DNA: TGCGCCAGCACCCCCCGGTCCGCTAGCGGGGCCCGCGGGGGGACC.

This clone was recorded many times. CDR3 DNA, as far as it was read: TGTGCCAGCAGACCCGGCGGGAACTATGGC. Translation gives CASRPGGNYG. The CDR3 in its entirety is CASRPGGNYGYTF. This chain joins TRBV6-4 and TRBJ1-2; D unresolved. The CDR3 end is not reached by the read, which stops 3 residues before it; the germline J gene fills it in. Germline CDR1 and CDR2: MRHNA and SNTAGT. The V and J ends lost 6 bases and 2 bases respectively, with 10 bases between them. The length of the CDR3 is 13 residues.

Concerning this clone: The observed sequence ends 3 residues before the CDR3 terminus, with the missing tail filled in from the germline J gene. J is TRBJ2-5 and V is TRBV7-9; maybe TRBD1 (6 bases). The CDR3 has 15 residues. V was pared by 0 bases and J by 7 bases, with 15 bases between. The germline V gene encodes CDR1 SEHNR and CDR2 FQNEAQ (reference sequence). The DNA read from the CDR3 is TGTGCCAGCAGCTTAGCTGGGACCGAAGGGGGGACC. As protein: CASSLAGTEGGT. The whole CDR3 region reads CASSLAGTEGGTQYF.

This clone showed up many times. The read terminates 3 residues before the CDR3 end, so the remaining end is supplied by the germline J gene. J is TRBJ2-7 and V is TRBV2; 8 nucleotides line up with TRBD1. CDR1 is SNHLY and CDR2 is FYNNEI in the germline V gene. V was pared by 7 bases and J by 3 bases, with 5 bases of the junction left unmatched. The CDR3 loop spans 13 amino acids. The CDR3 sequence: CASTQTGVYEQYF. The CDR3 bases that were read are TGTGCCAGCACCCAGACAGGGGTCTACGAG.